These T cell receptor beta chains were read from a single sample in a study of blood T cell repertoires in COVID-19. Assay used: immunoSEQ multiplex PCR; TCRdb lists only in-frame clones, some missing. The sample has 250,000 or so clones; nearly 90% are singletons. Input material: peripheral blood. These receptors came from a woman aged 40-49 years who had recovered from COVID-19. The CDR3 runs from the conserved cysteine through the conserved F or W. A D gene is named only where the DNA matches it firmly. Not every row has a clone size; where given, it reads once, few, many or a size class.

abundance | d_gene | j_gene | v_gene | CDR3aa | CDR3nt
. | . | TRBJ2-2 | TRBV10-1 | CASSERWGSGELFF | TGCGCCAGCAGTGAGAGGTGGGGCAGCGGGGAGCTGTTTTTT
. | . | TRBJ1-2 | TRBV28 | CASSLYRQALYGYTF | TGTGCCAGCAGTTTATACCGGCAGGCGCTCTATGGCTACACCTTC
. | TRBD1 | TRBJ1-2 | TRBV11-2 | CASSFEGTEGYTF | TGTGCCAGCAGCTTCGAAGGGACAGAAGGCTACACCTTC
. | . | TRBJ1-3 | TRBV4-3 | CASSQEGGTGNTIYF | TGCGCCAGCAGCCAAGAGGGCGGGACTGGAAACACCATATATTTT
. | TRBD2 | TRBJ2-1 | TRBV7-2 | CASSLGTLGGLVFDEQFF | TGTGCCAGCAGCCTTGGGACCTTGGGGGGACTAGTGTTCGATGAGCAGTTCTTC
. | . | TRBJ1-2 | TRBV7-9 | CASSFGDGYTF | TGTGCCAGCAGCTTTGGAGATGGCTACACCTTC
. | . | TRBJ2-1 | TRBV5-1 | CASSFQGGEQFF | TGCGCCAGCAGCTTCCAGGGAGGTGAGCAGTTCTTC
once | . | TRBJ1-2 | TRBV19 | CASSMTLSNYGYTF | TGTGCCAGTAGTATGACACTCTCTAACTATGGCTACACCTTC
. | TRBD1 | TRBJ2-1 | TRBV6-5 | CASSTPGQGTNEQFF | TGTGCCAGCAGTACTCCGGGACAGGGTACCAATGAGCAGTTCTTC
. | . | TRBJ1-2 | TRBV9 | CASSVTSWDFTF | TGTGCCAGCAGCGTCACCTCATGGGACTTCACCTTC
. | TRBD1 | TRBJ1-1 | TRBV19 | CATRDRVNTEAFF | TGTGCCACCCGGGACAGGGTCAACACTGAAGCTTTCTTT
. | TRBD1 | TRBJ1-1 | TRBV2 | CASSYDRGRNTEAFF | TGTGCCAGCAGTTACGACAGGGGGCGGAACACTGAAGCTTTCTTT
. | . | TRBJ1-1 | TRBV11-3 | CASSSGQSYEAFF | TGTGCCAGCAGCTCTGGACAGAGCTATGAAGCTTTCTTT
. | TRBD1 | TRBJ2-3 | TRBV19 | CASSKGQGTDTQYF | TGTGCCAGTAGTAAGGGACAGGGGACAGATACGCAGTATTTT
. | . | TRBJ1-2 | TRBV28 | CASSKQGWGYTF | TGTGCCAGCAGTAAACAGGGTTGGGGCTACACCTTC
. | TRBD2 | TRBJ2-1 | TRBV5-6 | CASSSGTSVVNEQFF | TGTGCCAGCAGCTCCGGGACTAGCGTCGTCAATGAGCAGTTCTTC
. | . | TRBJ2-7 | TRBV30 | CAWSPLREQYF | TGTGCCTGGAGTCCGCTCCGGGAGCAGTACTTC
. | . | TRBJ1-5 | TRBV19 | CASSIVWGGNQPQHF | TGTGCCAGTAGTATAGTTTGGGGGGGCAATCAGCCCCAGCATTTT
. | TRBD2 | TRBJ2-7 | TRBV9 | CASNPSGASSYEQYF | TGTGCCAGCAACCCTAGCGGGGCAAGCTCCTACGAGCAGTACTTC
. | TRBD2 | TRBJ2-3 | TRBV20-1 | CSASVGTSGVANTQYF | TGCAGTGCTAGTGTGGGGACTAGCGGGGTTGCGAATACGCAGTATTTT
. | . | TRBJ1-5 | TRBV4-2 | CASSQEDSYSNQPQHF | TGTGCCAGCAGCCAAGAAGACTCTTATAGCAATCAGCCCCAGCATTTT
. | TRBD2 | TRBJ2-2 | TRBV5-1 | CASSVYGTSGSFTGTGELFF | TGCGCCAGCAGCGTCTACGGGACTAGCGGGAGTTTTACGGGCACCGGGGAGCTGTTTTTT
. | TRBD1 | TRBJ2-3 | TRBV4-3 | CASSQDLRTGVTDTQYF | TGCGCCAGCAGCCAAGATCTGAGGACAGGGGTCACAGATACGCAGTATTTT
. | TRBD1 | TRBJ1-2 | TRBV5-1 | CASSSQGFYGYTF | TGCGCCAGCAGCTCACAGGGGTTCTATGGCTACACCTTC
. | . | TRBJ2-7 | TRBV10-1 | CASSESLSTVSYEQYF | TGCGCCAGCAGTGAGTCCCTTTCGACAGTGTCCTACGAGCAGTACTTC
. | TRBD2 | TRBJ2-2 | TRBV6-2/TRBV6-3 | CASSYSRLAGVGDTGELFF | TGTGCCAGCAGTTACTCGAGGCTAGCGGGAGTAGGAGACACCGGGGAGCTGTTTTTT
. | . | TRBJ2-1 | TRBV5-6 | CASSLKTRVFNEQFF | TGTGCCAGCAGCTTGAAGACTAGGGTCTTCAATGAGCAGTTCTTC
once | . | TRBJ1-1 | TRBV6-4 | CASRDGASEAFF | TGTGCCAGCAGGGACGGCGCTAGTGAAGCTTTCTTT
few | . | TRBJ2-1 | TRBV19 | CASSIRDTGNGEQFF | TGTGCCAGTAGTATACGGGACACAGGCAATGGTGAGCAGTTCTTC
. | TRBD2 | TRBJ2-1 | TRBV9 | CASSVISGRADEQFF | TGTGCCAGCAGCGTTATTAGCGGGAGGGCCGATGAGCAGTTCTTC
. | . | TRBJ1-2 | TRBV6-6 | CASLGASGYTF | TGTGCCAGCTTGGGGGCGAGTGGCTACACCTTC
. | TRBD1 | TRBJ1-5 | TRBV28 | CASRPGTGERSNQPQHF | TGTGCCAGCAGACCCGGGACAGGGGAAAGGAGCAATCAGCCCCAGCATTTT
. | . | TRBJ1-2 | TRBV29-1 | CSVPRNYGYTF | TGCAGCGTCCCTAGGAACTATGGCTACACCTTC
. | TRBD1 | TRBJ1-2 | TRBV7-9 | CASSFGDRRDGYTF | TGTGCCAGCAGCTTTGGGGACAGAAGGGATGGCTACACCTTC
. | TRBD1 | TRBJ1-5 | TRBV10-2 | CASSETGGYGNQPQHF | TGCGCCAGCAGTGAGACAGGGGGCTATGGCAATCAGCCCCAGCATTTT
. | TRBD2 | TRBJ2-7 | TRBV4-1 | CASSRGGDGLYEQYF | TGCGCCAGCAGCCGTGGGGGGGACGGCCTCTACGAGCAGTACTTC
. | . | TRBJ2-7 | TRBV9 | CASSAGRNEQYF | TGTGCCAGCAGCGCTGGCAGGAACGAGCAGTACTTC
. | . | TRBJ1-4 | TRBV2 | CATGRVGPNEKLFF | TGTGCCACAGGGAGGGTCGGCCCTAATGAAAAACTGTTTTTT
. | TRBD1 | TRBJ1-2 | TRBV19 | CASSPQGAKLGYTF | TGTGCCAGTAGCCCACAGGGGGCGAAGTTAGGCTACACCTTC